This TCR beta chain is from a study of cytomegalovirus exposure and HLA in healthy donors. Both 60 Vbeta primers and 13 Jbeta primers went into the PCR. Measured with immunoSEQ multiplex PCR; TCRdb has only the in-frame clones, and not every one. The sample contains about 190,000 clones, roughly four fifths of which appear only once. The ends were cut back, 4 bases at V and 6 bases at J, with 15 bases in the middle. In germline, CDR1 is SEHNR, CDR2 FQNEAQ (reference sequence). The CDR3 is 14 residues long. Sequenced sample: PBMCs. The sequence was collected from a woman aged 18-35 years in good health and CMV-seronegative. V usage is TRBV7-9 and J usage is TRBJ1-2, with D tentatively TRBD1 (5 bases). The CDR3 DNA reads as TGTGCCAGCAGCTCTGGGGCTCCAAGGGATGGCTACACCTTC. Protein: CASSSGAPRDGYTF. Full variable domain (missing parts from reference TRBV7-9 and TRBJ1-2): DTGVSQNPRHKITKRGQNVTFRCDPISEHNRLYWYRQTLGQGPEFLTYFQNEAQLEKSRLLSDRFSAERPKGSFSTLEIQRTEQGDSAMYLCASSSGAPRDGYTFGSGTRLTVV.